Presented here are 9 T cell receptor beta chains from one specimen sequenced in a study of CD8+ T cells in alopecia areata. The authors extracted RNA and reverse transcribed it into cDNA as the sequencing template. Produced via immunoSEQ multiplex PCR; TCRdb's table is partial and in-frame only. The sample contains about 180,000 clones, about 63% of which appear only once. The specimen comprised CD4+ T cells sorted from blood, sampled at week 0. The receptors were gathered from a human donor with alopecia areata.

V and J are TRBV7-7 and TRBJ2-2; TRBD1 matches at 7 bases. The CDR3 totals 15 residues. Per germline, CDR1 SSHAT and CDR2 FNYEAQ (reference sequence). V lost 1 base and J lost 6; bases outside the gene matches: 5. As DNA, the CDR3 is TGTGCCAGCAGCTTAGACCGAGACAGGGCCGGGGAGCTGTTTTTT. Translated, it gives CASSLDRDRAGELFF.

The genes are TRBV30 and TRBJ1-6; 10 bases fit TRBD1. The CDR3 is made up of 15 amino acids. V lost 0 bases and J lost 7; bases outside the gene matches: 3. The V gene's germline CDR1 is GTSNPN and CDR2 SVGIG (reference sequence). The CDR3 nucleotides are TGTGCCTGGAGTGTGCAGGGACAGGGGAATTCACCCCTCCACTTT. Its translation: CAWSVQGQGNSPLHF.

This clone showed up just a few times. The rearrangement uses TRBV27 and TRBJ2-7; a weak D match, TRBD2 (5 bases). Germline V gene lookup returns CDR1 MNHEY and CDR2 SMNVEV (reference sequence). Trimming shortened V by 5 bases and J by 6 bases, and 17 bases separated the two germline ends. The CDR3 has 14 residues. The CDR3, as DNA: TGTGCCAGCAGTGCAAGGACTCCTAGTGCCGAGCAGTACTTC. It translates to CASSARTPSAEQYF.

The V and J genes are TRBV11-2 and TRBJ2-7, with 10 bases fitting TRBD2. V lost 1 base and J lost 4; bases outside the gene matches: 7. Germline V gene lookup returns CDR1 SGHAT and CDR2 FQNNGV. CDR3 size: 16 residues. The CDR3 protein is CASSLGSASGGYEQYF. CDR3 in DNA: TGTGCCAGCAGCTTAGGGTCGGCTAGCGGGGGTTACGAGCAGTACTTC.

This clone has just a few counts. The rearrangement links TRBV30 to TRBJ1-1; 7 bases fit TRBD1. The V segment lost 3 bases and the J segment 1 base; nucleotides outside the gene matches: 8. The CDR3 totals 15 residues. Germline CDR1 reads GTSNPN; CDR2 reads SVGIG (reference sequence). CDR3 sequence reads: CAWSLGGVGNTEAFF. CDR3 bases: TGTGCCTGGAGCTTAGGGGGCGTGGGGAACACTGAAGCTTTCTTT.

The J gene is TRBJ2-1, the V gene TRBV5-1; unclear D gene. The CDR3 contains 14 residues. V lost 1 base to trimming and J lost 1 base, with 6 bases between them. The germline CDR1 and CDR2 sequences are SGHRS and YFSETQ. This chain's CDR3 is CASSLQQSYNEQFF. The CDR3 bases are TGCGCCAGCAGCTTGCAACAGTCCTACAATGAGCAGTTCTTC.

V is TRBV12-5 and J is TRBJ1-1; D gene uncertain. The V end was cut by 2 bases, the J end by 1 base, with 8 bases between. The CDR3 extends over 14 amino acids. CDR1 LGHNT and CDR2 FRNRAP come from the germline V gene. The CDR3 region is CASGLLRGNTEAFF. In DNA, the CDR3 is TGTGCTAGTGGTTTGTTACGGGGGAACACTGAAGCTTTCTTT.

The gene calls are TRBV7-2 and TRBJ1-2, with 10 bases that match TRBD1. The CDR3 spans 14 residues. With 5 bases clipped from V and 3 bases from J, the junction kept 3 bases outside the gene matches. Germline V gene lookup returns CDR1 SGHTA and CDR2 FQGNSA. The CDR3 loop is CASSKGTGDYGYTF. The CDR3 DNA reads TGTGCCAGCAGCAAGGGGACAGGGGACTATGGCTACACCTTC.

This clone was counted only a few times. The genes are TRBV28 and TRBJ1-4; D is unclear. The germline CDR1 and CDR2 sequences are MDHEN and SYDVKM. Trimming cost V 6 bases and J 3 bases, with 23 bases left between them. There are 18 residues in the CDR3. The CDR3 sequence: CASRLGPRRRKANEKLFF. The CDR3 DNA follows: TGTGCCAGCAGACTTGGACCCCGAAGAAGAAAGGCTAATGAAAAACTGTTTTTT.